Following are 21 T cell receptor beta chains from one sample sequenced in a study of T cells in Graves' hyperthyroidism and ophthalmopathy. Authors of the study amplified TCR beta CDR3 regions from RNA transcripts. RT-PCR in the first round (using the HTBI primer set) targeted the TCR CDR3. TCRdb processed the multiplex PCR reads anew with MiXCR; each CDR3 protein has one entry. Found here are roughly 380,000 distinct CDR3 sequences, roughly 13% of them singletons; the top ten hold about 5%. Input material: blood. The receptor set was obtained from a woman between 18 and 29 years old with Graves' hyperthyroidism.

This clonotype has ten or more counts. This chain joins TRBV5-1 and TRBJ1-1; D is uncertain. The V gene lost 7 bases and the J gene lost 6 bases, with 16 bases spanning the gap. Germline V CDR1 and CDR2: SGHRS, YFSETQ. CDR3 length: 13 residues. CDR3 DNA: TGCGCCAGCGGCCCCTTGCCGGGAGCTGAAGCTTTCTTT. It translates to CASGPLPGAEAFF.

This clonotype was detected many times. The chain has TRBV11-2 and TRBJ2-1; the D is unclear. In germline, CDR1 is SGHAT, CDR2 FQNNGV. This CDR3 has 13 amino acids. Trimming removed 1 base at V and 10 bases at J, with 11 bases between. The CDR3: CASSLGREGEQFF. Here the CDR3 DNA reads TGTGCCAGCAGCTTAGGTAGGGAAGGAGAGCAGTTCTTC.

This clonotype was counted many times. At one end the junction does not follow the germline gene, possibly because of a read error. The gene calls are TRBV20-1 and TRBJ2-7; tentatively, D is TRBD1 (6 bases). Germline CDR1 reads DFQATT; CDR2 reads SNEGSKA (reference sequence). CDR3 length: 13 residues. The CDR3 is CSAKWAGVYEQYF. The DNA for the CDR3 is TGCAGCGCTAAATGGGCAGGGGTCTACGAGCAGTACTTC.

This clonotype appeared many times. The chain is built from TRBV28 and TRBJ2-4; 8 bases fit TRBD1. The CDR3 loop spans 15 amino acids. Germline CDR1 and CDR2: MDHEN and SYDVKM. V was clipped by 3 bases and J by 3 bases; unmatched bases: 4. CDR3: CASSLMTGVKNIQYF. CDR3 DNA sequence: TGTGCCAGCAGTTTGATGACAGGGGTCAAAAACATTCAGTACTTC. The full variable domain, rest sourced from reference TRBV28 and TRBJ2-4, is DVKVTQSSRYLVKRTGEKVFLECVQDMDHENMFWYRQDPGLGLRLIYFSYDVKMKEKGDIPEGYSVSREKKERFSLILESASTNQTSMYLCASSLMTGVKNIQYFGAGTRLSVL.

This clonotype has a handful of counts. A junction boundary mismatches the germline segment, possibly from a read error. The chain combines TRBV6-1 with TRBJ1-2; D is ambiguous. The germline V gene has CDR1 MNHNS and CDR2 SASEGT. There are 11 residues in the CDR3. The CDR3 nucleotides are TGTACCAGCAGTCCAGCCTATGGCTACACCTTC. It encodes CTSSPAYGYTF.

This clonotype was observed many times. The CDR3 here is CATSRELVKTDTQYF. CDR3 in DNA: TGTGCCACCAGCAGAGAATTAGTAAAAACAGATACGCAGTATTTT. The rearrangement joins TRBV15 to TRBJ2-3; D is undetermined. This CDR3 comprises 15 residues. Germline-derived CDR1 and CDR2 are LNHNV and YYDKDF (reference sequence). V was pared by 0 bases and J by 3 bases, with 10 bases between.

The chain joins TRBV3-1 to TRBJ1-3; 8 bases match TRBD1. The V gene's germline CDR1 is LGHDT and CDR2 YNNKEL (reference sequence). J lost 4 bases, V lost 4 bases, and 6 bases had no gene match. The CDR3 is 15 amino acids. DNA of the CDR3: TGTGCCAGCAGCCTCCTTGGGACAGGCGGAAACACCATATATTTT. Translating it yields CASSLLGTGGNTIYF.

This clonotype has only a few counts. V and J are TRBV29-1 and TRBJ2-7, with TRBD2 as a possible D gene (5 bases). The CDR3 contains 13 residues. Per germline, CDR1 SQVTM and CDR2 ANQGSEA. V was cut by 2 bases and J by 2 bases, with 10 bases left in between. The DNA of the CDR3 is TGCAGCGTTGAAAGGACGGGGACCTACGAGCAGTACTTC. It yields the protein CSVERTGTYEQYF.

In this sample, this clonotype turned up many times. The V gene is TRBV10-3, the J gene TRBJ2-2; 12 bases are a match to TRBD2. Trimming cost V 6 bases and J 7 bases; bases outside gene matches: 6. Germline CDR1 is ENHRY and CDR2 is SYGVKD. There are 15 residues in the CDR3. CDR3 nucleotides: TGTGCCATCAGACCGGGACTAGCGGGTATCGGGGAGCTGTTTTTT. Protein sequence: CAIRPGLAGIGELFF.

In the case of this clonotype: A much larger clone differs from this one at a single base, so this may be a read error. As DNA, the CDR3 is TGTGCCGGCATTTTCGGGCTTCTCAAACTCACAGATACGCAGTATTTT. Translated, it gives CAGIFGLLKLTDTQYF. J is TRBJ2-3 and V is TRBV6-9; no firm D call. There are 16 residues in the CDR3. Germline V gene lookup returns CDR1 MNHGY and CDR2 SVAAGI. With 11 bases removed from V and 2 bases from J, the gap between germline ends came to 23 bases.

This clonotype was found many times. The V gene is TRBV6-1, the J gene TRBJ1-1; perhaps TRBD1 as D (6 bases). The CDR3 spans 15 residues. The germline V and J ends were trimmed by 4 bases and 4 bases, with 16 bases remaining between them. Germline V gives CDR1 MNHNS, CDR2 SASEGT. This chain's CDR3 is CASSAEEGGGTEAFF. The CDR3, as DNA: TGTGCCAGCAGTGCCGAAGAGGGGGGTGGCACTGAAGCTTTCTTT.

V is TRBV5-4 and J is TRBJ1-1, with D unresolved. V was trimmed by 7 bases and J by 3 bases, leaving 13 bases between them. In germline, CDR1 is SGHNT, CDR2 YYREEE (reference sequence). This CDR3 region has 13 residues. CDR3 loop: CASAGRGYTEAFF. In DNA form, the CDR3 reads TGTGCCAGCGCCGGGAGAGGGTACACTGAAGCTTTCTTT. The full variable domain, completed using reference TRBV5-4 and TRBJ1-1, is ETGVTQSPTHLIKTRGQQVTLRCSSQSGHNTVSWYQQALGQGPQFIFQYYREEENGRGNFPPRFSGLQFPNYSSELNVNALELDDSALYLCASAGRGYTEAFFGQGTRLTVV.

This clonotype was found many times. The chain employs TRBV12-3 or TRBV12-4 and TRBJ2-2; D is possibly TRBD1 (6 bases). The CDR3 covers 16 residues. Trimming cost V 2 bases and J 2 bases, with 12 bases left between them. CDR3 sequence reads: CASSLLRGQNTGELFF. The CDR3, as DNA: TGTGCCAGCAGTTTATTAAGGGGACAAAACACCGGGGAGCTGTTTTTT.

This clonotype occurred many times. The genes are TRBV2 and TRBJ1-1; 12 nucleotides align to TRBD1. CDR1 SNHLY and CDR2 FYNNEI come from the germline V gene. Germline trimming cut 4 bases from V and 1 base from J; bases unmatched to any gene: 7. The CDR3 totals 17 residues. CDR3 nucleotides: TGTGCCAGCAGTGGCCGGGACAGGGGGCCTAGGAACACTGAAGCTTTCTTT. The encoded protein is CASSGRDRGPRNTEAFF.

This clonotype has a handful of counts. Being one base from a much bigger clone, this may be a read error. V and J are TRBV7-2 and TRBJ2-1; D gene unclear. CDR1 is SGHTA and CDR2 is FQGNSA in the germline V gene. This CDR3 comprises 18 residues. V lost 1 base and J 1 base, leaving 17 bases between the germline ends. The chain's CDR3 is CTSSLGPISRGSYNEQFF. CDR3 coding DNA: TGTACCAGCAGCTTAGGACCGATTAGCCGTGGATCCTACAATGAGCAGTTCTTC.

This clonotype was seen many times. This chain joins TRBV18 and TRBJ1-1; D gene uncertain. V was shortened by 2 bases and J by 2 bases, with 9 bases between the two germline ends. Germline V gene lookup returns CDR1 KGHSH and CDR2 LQKENI. The CDR3 is 14 amino acids. The CDR3 nucleotides are TGTGCCAGCTCACCAGAAGGGCTTAACACTGAAGCTTTCTTT. The encoded protein is CASSPEGLNTEAFF.

This clonotype has only a few counts. The V and J genes are TRBV20-1 and TRBJ2-7, with a weak D call TRBD2 (6 bases). Trimming left V 3 bases short and J 2 bases short, with 17 bases between. In germline, CDR1 is DFQATT, CDR2 SNEGSKA (reference sequence). This CDR3 comprises 15 residues. CDR3: CSASYRGIGPYEQYF. DNA of the CDR3: TGCAGTGCTAGCTATCGGGGGATAGGGCCCTACGAGCAGTACTTC.

The rearrangement links TRBV25-1 to TRBJ1-2; D possibly corresponds to TRBD1 (5 bases). V lost 1 base and J lost 7, with 16 bases in between. CDR1 is MGHDK and CDR2 is SYGVNS in the germline V gene. There are 15 residues in the CDR3. CDR3 region: CASSESQLFGGGYTF. The CDR3 DNA is TGTGCCAGCAGTGAATCCCAGTTATTCGGGGGTGGCTACACCTTC.

The chain couples TRBV7-9 to TRBJ2-7; D ambiguous. This CDR3 has 14 amino acids. V lost 4 bases and J 3 bases, leaving 13 bases between the germline ends. CDR1 and CDR2 (germline): SEHNR, FQNEAQ (reference sequence). This CDR3 reads CASSSEDGYYEQYF. In DNA, the CDR3 is TGTGCCAGCAGCTCCGAGGACGGGTACTACGAGCAGTACTTC. Filled out from reference TRBV7-9 and TRBJ2-7, the complete variable domain reads DTGVSQNPRHKITKRGQNVTFRCDPISEHNRLYWYRQTLGQGPEFLTYFQNEAQLEKSRLLSDRFSAERPKGSFSTLEIQRTEQGDSAMYLCASSSEDGYYEQYFGPGTRLTVT.

At least ten counts were recorded for this clonotype. The V and J genes are TRBV12-3 or TRBV12-4 and TRBJ2-1; D unresolved. CDR3 size: 12 residues. V lost 1 base and J lost 9, with 7 bases in between. This CDR3 reads CASSLGVREQFF. CDR3 coding DNA: TGTGCCAGCAGTTTAGGGGTGCGTGAGCAGTTCTTC.

About this clonotype itself: A much larger clone sits a single nucleotide away, making a read error possible. The DNA for the CDR3 is TGTGCCAGCAGCTTAGGGGACAGATTGGCAAATACGCAGTATTTT. Its translation: CASSLGDRLANTQYF. J is TRBJ2-3 and V is TRBV11-2; TRBD1 aligns across 7 bases. The CDR3 runs 15 residues. Germline V CDR1 and CDR2: SGHAT, FQNNGV. J was trimmed by 7 bases and V by 1 base; bases with no gene match: 8.